The 21 T cell receptor beta chains listed next were all sequenced from one sample in a study of blood T cell repertoires in COVID-19. The repertoire was sequenced with immunoSEQ multiplex PCR; TCRdb's copy has only in-frame clones and lacks some. Among over 250,000 clones listed, roughly 89% were seen once. Sequenced sample: PBMCs or T cells enriched from blood (not recorded which). All receptors derive from a woman between 55 and 75 years old who had recovered from COVID-19.

This clone showed up just once. The CDR3, as DNA: TGTGCCAGCAGTGAAACGACAGGGGAAGGGACCCAGTACTTC. Amino acid sequence: CASSETTGEGTQYF. The chain is built from TRBV2 and TRBJ2-5; 8 nucleotides match TRBD1. The CDR3 consists of 14 residues. Germline CDR1 is SNHLY and CDR2 is FYNNEI. The trim removed 2 bases at V and 7 bases at J, leaving 6 bases unmatched.

This clone has a single count. The chain has TRBV9 and TRBJ2-7; weak D call: TRBD1 (5 bases). The CDR3 is made up of 14 amino acids. Germline values: CDR1 SGDLS, CDR2 YYNGEE. The V end was cut by 0 bases, the J end by 6 bases, with 13 bases between. CDR3 in amino acids: CASSVARAGAEQYF. CDR3 nucleotide sequence: TGTGCCAGCAGCGTAGCCAGGGCTGGGGCCGAGCAGTACTTC.

The chain employs TRBV9 and TRBJ2-7, with 7 bases lining up with TRBD2. With 2 bases clipped from V and 4 bases from J, the junction kept 9 bases outside the gene matches. This CDR3 region has 15 residues. Per germline, CDR1 SGDLS and CDR2 YYNGEE. CDR3 coding DNA: TGTGCCAGCAGCGTTGGCGCGGGAGTAACGTACGAGCAGTACTTC. This sequence encodes CASSVGAGVTYEQYF.

The V call is TRBV9, the J call TRBJ2-5; TRBD2 is a possible D gene (5 bases). The V gene's germline CDR1 is SGDLS and CDR2 YYNGEE. The CDR3 extends over 15 amino acids. Trimming stripped 2 bases from V and 5 bases from J, with 16 bases between. The CDR3 coding sequence is TGTGCCAGCAGCGTCCGTCCGGGTGGGAGTGAGACCCAGTACTTC. This sequence encodes CASSVRPGGSETQYF. The full variable domain, with the rest looked up from reference TRBV9 and TRBJ2-5, is DSGVTQTPKHLITATGQRVTLRCSPRSGDLSVYWYQQSLDQGLQFLIQYYNGEERAKGNILERFSAQQFPDLHSELNLSSLELGDSALYFCASSVRPGGSETQYFGPGTRLLVL.

This chain connects TRBV11-3 to TRBJ2-7, with a possible D match to TRBD2 (6 bases). V was trimmed by 5 bases and J by 3 bases, leaving 8 bases between them. The CDR3 length is 12 residues. In germline, CDR1 is SGHNT, CDR2 YENEEA. CDR3 DNA: TGTGCCAGCAGCGCGACTAGCTACGAGCAGTACTTC. This translates into CASSATSYEQYF.

The gene calls are TRBV7-9 and TRBJ2-4; D might be TRBD2 (5 bases). The CDR3 has 15 amino acids. Germline assignment: CDR1 SEHNR and CDR2 FQNEAQ (reference sequence). Trimming shortened V by 1 base and J by 1 base, and 8 bases separated the two germline ends. The CDR3 bases are TGTGCCAGCAGCTTAGTGGGCGGGGCCAAAAACATTCAGTACTTC. Its translation is CASSLVGGAKNIQYF.

This chain links TRBV29-1 with TRBJ2-4, with TRBD2 matching 7 bases. The V segment lost 6 bases and the J segment 1 base; nucleotides outside the gene matches: 3. Germline loops: CDR1 SQVTM, CDR2 ANQGSEA. There are 13 residues in the CDR3. CDR3 protein: CSVKTSAKNIQYF. CDR3 DNA sequence: TGCAGCGTGAAGACTAGCGCCAAAAACATTCAGTACTTC.

The genes are TRBV6-1 and TRBJ2-1, with D tentatively TRBD1 (7 bases). CDR1 and CDR2 (germline): MNHNS, SASEGT. This CDR3 comprises 16 residues. V was cut by 4 bases and J by 7 bases, with 20 bases left in between. The CDR3 loop is CASSALAGGPGNEQFF. For the CDR3, the DNA is TGTGCCAGCAGTGCCCTGGCAGGGGGGCCGGGGAATGAGCAGTTCTTC.

The rearrangement joins TRBV28 to TRBJ2-1, with 14 bases lining up with TRBD2. The J segment lost 7 bases and the V segment lost 5 bases, leaving 7 bases of the junction unmatched. Germline V lookup: CDR1 MDHEN, CDR2 SYDVKM. The CDR3 length is 16 residues. The CDR3 DNA reads TGTGCCAGCAGTGGGACTAGCGGGAGCCTGTGGAATGAGCAGTTCTTC. This codes for CASSGTSGSLWNEQFF.

The CDR3 DNA reads as TGCGCCAGCAGCCAAGATCACTCTGGAAACACCATATATTTT. It yields the protein CASSQDHSGNTIYF. V is TRBV4-1 and J is TRBJ1-3, with D unclear. CDR1 MGHRA and CDR2 YSYEKL come from the germline V gene. V lost 0 bases and J 0 bases, leaving 3 bases between the germline ends. The CDR3 has 14 amino acids.

This chain uses TRBV7-8 with TRBJ1-2; the match to TRBD1 covers 11 bases. Looked up from germline, CDR1 is SGHVS and CDR2 is FQNEAQ. V dropped 5 bases and J dropped 7; count of bases not matched to a gene: 9. The CDR3 spans 15 residues. This CDR3 reads CASSLGQGAFFGYTF. The CDR3 DNA is TGTGCCAGCAGCCTCGGACAGGGGGCTTTCTTTGGCTACACCTTC.

V usage is TRBV7-3 and J usage is TRBJ2-1; unclear D gene. With 2 bases removed from V and 6 bases from J, the gap between germline ends came to 8 bases. Germline V CDR1 and CDR2: SGHTA, FQGTGA. The CDR3 runs 13 residues. The CDR3 protein is CASSLGTGNEQFF. DNA of the CDR3: TGTGCCAGCAGCTTAGGTACGGGCAATGAGCAGTTCTTC.

This clone was detected only once. The chain links TRBV5-1 to TRBJ1-4; D is unclear. The germline V gene has CDR1 SGHRS and CDR2 YFSETQ. Between the trimmed V and J ends, which lost 5 bases and 4 bases, there was a span of 6 bases. The CDR3 contains 12 residues. The CDR3 DNA is TGCGCCAGCAGGAGGAGTAATGAAAAACTGTTTTTT. Its translation is CASRRSNEKLFF.

This clone was detected a few times. V gene TRBV12-3 or TRBV12-4 combines with J gene TRBJ2-1; D is ambiguous. V lost 2 bases to trimming and J lost 8 bases, with 4 bases between them. The CDR3 is 11 amino acids. CDR3 coding DNA: TGTGCCAGCAGTTTACTCTATGAGCAGTTCTTC. Amino acid sequence: CASSLLYEQFF.

The rearrangement joins TRBV3-1 (or the pseudogene TRBV3-2) to TRBJ2-1; 7 bases are a match to TRBD1. Per germline, CDR1 LGHDT and CDR2 YNNKEL (reference sequence). The CDR3 is made up of 14 amino acids. V lost 4 bases, J lost 3 bases, and 3 bases stayed unmatched. The CDR3 DNA reads as TGTGCCAGCAGCCCCAGGGGGAACTACAATGAGCAGTTCTTC. Its translation: CASSPRGNYNEQFF.

The chain joins TRBV5-1 to TRBJ2-5, with D perhaps TRBD2 (5 bases). Per germline, CDR1 SGHRS and CDR2 YFSETQ. Trimming took 3 bases from V and 1 from J, leaving 13 bases between them. This CDR3 contains 15 residues. CDR3 in amino acids: CASSSLTSSQETQYF. The DNA of the CDR3 is TGCGCCAGCAGCTCCCTCACTAGTTCCCAAGAGACCCAGTACTTC. Combining the CDR3 with reference TRBV5-1 and TRBJ2-5 gives the whole variable domain KAGVTQTPRYLIKTRGQQVTLSCSPISGHRSVSWYQQTPGQGLQFLFEYFSETQRNKGNFPGRFSGRQFSNSRSEMNVSTLELGDSALYLCASSSLTSSQETQYFGPGTRLLVL.

The chain is built from TRBV9 and TRBJ2-7, with 9 bases lining up with TRBD2. J was trimmed by 0 bases and V by 3 bases; bases with no gene match: 7. This CDR3 contains 16 residues. Germline assignment: CDR1 SGDLS and CDR2 YYNGEE. CDR3 residues: CASSGGGAGGSYEQYF. The CDR3 DNA reads as TGTGCCAGCAGCGGGGGGGGAGCGGGAGGCTCCTACGAGCAGTACTTC.

The chain is built from TRBV27 and TRBJ2-7; 9 bases map to TRBD1. Germline loops: CDR1 MNHEY, CDR2 SMNVEV (reference sequence). This CDR3 is 14 amino acids long. The junction had 14 bases not matched to a gene; V was cut back by 10 bases and J by 7 bases. CDR3 coding DNA: TGTGCCACCGGGACAGGGACGTTTTTGAGGGAGCAGTACTTC. Encoded protein: CATGTGTFLREQYF.

The rearrangement uses TRBV19 and TRBJ2-7; a possible D gene is TRBD2 (5 bases). Germline loops: CDR1 LNHDA, CDR2 SQIVND (reference sequence). V was cut by 3 bases and J by 7 bases, with 13 bases left in between. This CDR3 has 13 amino acids. The CDR3 reads CASSMSRTGEQYF. The CDR3 DNA follows: TGTGCCAGTAGTATGTCCAGGACTGGGGAGCAGTACTTC.

This chain uses TRBV11-3 with TRBJ2-7, with 7 bases that match TRBD2. V was clipped by 5 bases and J by 1 base; unmatched bases: 5. From germline, CDR1 is SGHNT and CDR2 YENEEA. The CDR3 has 14 residues. The CDR3: CASSELAPSYEQYF. As DNA, the CDR3 is TGTGCCAGCAGCGAACTAGCGCCGTCCTACGAGCAGTACTTC.

J is TRBJ2-1 and V is TRBV5-1; 7 nucleotides align to TRBD1. With V trimmed by 3 bases and J by 4 bases, 4 bases remained unmatched. CDR1 and CDR2 (germline): SGHRS, YFSETQ. The CDR3 sequence is 14 residues long. As DNA, the CDR3 is TGCGCCAGCAGCTGGGGGACAGTTTACAATGAGCAGTTCTTC. This translates into CASSWGTVYNEQFF.